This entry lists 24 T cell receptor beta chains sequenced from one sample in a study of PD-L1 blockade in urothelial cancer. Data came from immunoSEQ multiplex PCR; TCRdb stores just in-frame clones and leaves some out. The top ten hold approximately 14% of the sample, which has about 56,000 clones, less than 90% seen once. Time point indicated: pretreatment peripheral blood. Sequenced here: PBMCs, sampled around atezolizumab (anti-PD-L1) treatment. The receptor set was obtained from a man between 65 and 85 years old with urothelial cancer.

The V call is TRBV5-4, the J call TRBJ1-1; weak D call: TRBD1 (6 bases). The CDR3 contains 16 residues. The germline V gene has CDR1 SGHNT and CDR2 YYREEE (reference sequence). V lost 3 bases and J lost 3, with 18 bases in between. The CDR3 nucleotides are TGTGCCAGCAGCTCCCCCGGGGGGCAGGGCGACACTGAAGCTTTCTTT. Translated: CASSSPGGQGDTEAFF.

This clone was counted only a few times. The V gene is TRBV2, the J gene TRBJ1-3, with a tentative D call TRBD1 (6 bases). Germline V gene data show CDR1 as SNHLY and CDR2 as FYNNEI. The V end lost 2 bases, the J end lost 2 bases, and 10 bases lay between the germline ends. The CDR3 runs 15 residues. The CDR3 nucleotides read TGTGCCAGCAGTGAAATCGCAGGGGCTGGAAACACCATATATTTT. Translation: CASSEIAGAGNTIYF.

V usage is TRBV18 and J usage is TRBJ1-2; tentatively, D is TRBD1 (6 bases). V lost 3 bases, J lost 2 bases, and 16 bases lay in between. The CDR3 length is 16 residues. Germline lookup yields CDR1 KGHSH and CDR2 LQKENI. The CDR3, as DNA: TGTGCCAGCTCACCCGGGACAAAGGGATCCAACTATGGCTACACCTTC. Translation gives CASSPGTKGSNYGYTF.

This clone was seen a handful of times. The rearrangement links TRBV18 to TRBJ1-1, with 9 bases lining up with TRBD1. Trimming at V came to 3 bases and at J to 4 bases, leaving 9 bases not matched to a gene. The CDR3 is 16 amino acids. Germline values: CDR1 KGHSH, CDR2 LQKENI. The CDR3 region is CASSPGQGRWGTEAFF. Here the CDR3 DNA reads TGTGCCAGCTCACCGGGACAGGGTAGGTGGGGCACTGAAGCTTTCTTT.

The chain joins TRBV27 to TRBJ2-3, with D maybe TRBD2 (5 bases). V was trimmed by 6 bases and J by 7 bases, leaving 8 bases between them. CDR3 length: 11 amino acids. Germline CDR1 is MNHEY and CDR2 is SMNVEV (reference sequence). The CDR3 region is CASREANTQYF. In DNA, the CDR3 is TGTGCCAGCAGGGAGGCAAATACGCAGTATTTT.

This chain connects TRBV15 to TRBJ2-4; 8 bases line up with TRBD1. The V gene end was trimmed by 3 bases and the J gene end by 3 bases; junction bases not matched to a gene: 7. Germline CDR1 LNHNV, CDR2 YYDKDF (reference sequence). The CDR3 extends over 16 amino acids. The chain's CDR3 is CATSSAQGVGKNIQYF. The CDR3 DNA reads TGTGCCACCAGCAGTGCACAGGGGGTCGGCAAAAACATTCAGTACTTC. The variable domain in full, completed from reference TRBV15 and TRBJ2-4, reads DAMVIQNPRYQVTQFGKPVTLSCSQTLNHNVMYWYQQKSSQAPKLLFHYYDKDFNNEADTPDNFQSRRPNTSFCFLDIRSPGLGDTAMYLCATSSAQGVGKNIQYFGAGTRLSVL.

CDR3 in amino acids: CASSSRGPTRGYGYTF. The CDR3 DNA reads as TGTGCCAGCAGCTCAAGGGGGCCTACAAGGGGCTATGGCTACACCTTC. The genes are TRBV7-8 and TRBJ1-2, with 7 bases lining up with TRBD1. The junction had 12 bases not matched to a gene; V was cut back by 4 bases and J by 4 bases. CDR1 SGHVS and CDR2 FQNEAQ come from the germline V gene. CDR3 length: 16 residues.

The CDR3 is CASSPGESYEQYF. In DNA, the CDR3 is TGTGCCAGCAGTCCGGGAGAGAGCTACGAGCAGTACTTC. J is TRBJ2-7 and V is TRBV6-5; weak D call: TRBD2 (6 bases). CDR3 size: 13 residues. Germline CDR1 reads MNHEY; CDR2 reads SVGAGI. The V gene lost 5 bases and the J gene lost 3 bases, with 11 bases spanning the gap.

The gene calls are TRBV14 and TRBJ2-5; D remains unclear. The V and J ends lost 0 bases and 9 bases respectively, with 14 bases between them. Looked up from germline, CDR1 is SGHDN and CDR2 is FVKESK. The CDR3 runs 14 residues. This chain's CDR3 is CASSQDPAVEAQYF. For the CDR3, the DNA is TGTGCCAGCAGCCAAGACCCTGCCGTCGAGGCCCAGTACTTC.

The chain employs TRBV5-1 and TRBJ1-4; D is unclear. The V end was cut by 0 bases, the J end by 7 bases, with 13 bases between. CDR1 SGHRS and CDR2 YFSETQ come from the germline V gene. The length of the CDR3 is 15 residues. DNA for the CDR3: TGCGCCAGCAGCTTGGGTGCGAGGAGTACTGAAAAACTGTTTTTT. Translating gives CASSLGARSTEKLFF.

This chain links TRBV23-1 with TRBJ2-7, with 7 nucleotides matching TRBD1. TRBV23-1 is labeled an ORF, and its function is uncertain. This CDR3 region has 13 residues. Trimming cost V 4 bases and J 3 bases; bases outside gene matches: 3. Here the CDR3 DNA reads TGCGCCAGCAGTCCGGACAGGCGCTACGAGCAGTACTTC. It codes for CASSPDRRYEQYF.

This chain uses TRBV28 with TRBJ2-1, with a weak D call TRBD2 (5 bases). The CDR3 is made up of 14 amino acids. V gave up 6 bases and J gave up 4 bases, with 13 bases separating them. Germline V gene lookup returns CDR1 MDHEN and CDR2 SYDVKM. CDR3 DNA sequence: TGTGCCAGCAGCCGATCGGGGATTTACAATGAGCAGTTCTTC. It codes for CASSRSGIYNEQFF.

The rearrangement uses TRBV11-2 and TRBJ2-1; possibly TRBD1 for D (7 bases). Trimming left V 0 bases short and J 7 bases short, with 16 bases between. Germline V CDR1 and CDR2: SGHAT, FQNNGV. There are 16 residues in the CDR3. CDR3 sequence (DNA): TGTGCCAGCAGCTTAGAGTCCAGGAGGGGACAGAATGAGCAGTTCTTC. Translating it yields CASSLESRRGQNEQFF.

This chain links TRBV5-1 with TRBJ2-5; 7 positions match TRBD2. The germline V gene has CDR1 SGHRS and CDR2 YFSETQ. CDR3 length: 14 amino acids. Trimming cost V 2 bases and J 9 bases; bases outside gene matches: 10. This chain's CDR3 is CASSFAGAVEAQYF. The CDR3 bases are TGCGCCAGCAGCTTTGCGGGAGCAGTGGAGGCCCAGTACTTC.

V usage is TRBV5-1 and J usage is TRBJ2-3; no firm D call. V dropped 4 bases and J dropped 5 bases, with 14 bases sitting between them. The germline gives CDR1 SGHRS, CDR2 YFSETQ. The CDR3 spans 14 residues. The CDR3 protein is CASSGPTHGDTQYF. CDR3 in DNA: TGCGCCAGCAGCGGGCCAACCCACGGAGATACGCAGTATTTT.

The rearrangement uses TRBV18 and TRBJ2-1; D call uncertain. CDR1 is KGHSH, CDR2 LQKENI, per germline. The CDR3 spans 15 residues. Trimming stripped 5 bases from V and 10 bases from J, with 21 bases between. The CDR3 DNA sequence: TGTGCCAGCTCATCACGAGTCAGAGTCGACGGGGAGCAGTTCTTC. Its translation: CASSSRVRVDGEQFF.

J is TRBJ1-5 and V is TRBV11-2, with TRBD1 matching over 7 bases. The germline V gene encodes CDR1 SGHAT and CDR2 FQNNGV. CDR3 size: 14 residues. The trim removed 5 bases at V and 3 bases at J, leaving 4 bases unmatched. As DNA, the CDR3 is TGTGCCAGCAGCCCGACAGGGCCCAATCAGCCCCAGCATTTT. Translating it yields CASSPTGPNQPQHF. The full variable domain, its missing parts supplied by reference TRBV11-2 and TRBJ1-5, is EAGVAQSPRYKIIEKRQSVAFWCNPISGHATLYWYQQILGQGPKLLIQFQNNGVVDDSQLPKDRFSAERLKGVDSTLKIQPAKLEDSAVYLCASSPTGPNQPQHFGDGTRLSIL.

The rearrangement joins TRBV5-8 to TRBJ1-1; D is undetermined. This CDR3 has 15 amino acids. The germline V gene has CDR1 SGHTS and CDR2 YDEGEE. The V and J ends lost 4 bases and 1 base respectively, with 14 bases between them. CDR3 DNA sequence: TGTGCCAGCAGCCCCCGGGGAGTGGGGAACACTGAAGCTTTCTTT. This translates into CASSPRGVGNTEAFF.

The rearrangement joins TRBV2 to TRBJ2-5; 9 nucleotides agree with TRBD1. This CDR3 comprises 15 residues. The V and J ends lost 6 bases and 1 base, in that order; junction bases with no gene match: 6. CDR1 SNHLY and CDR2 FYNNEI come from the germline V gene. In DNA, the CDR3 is TGTGCCAGCAGGAAGGGACAGGGTCCCCAAGAGACCCAGTACTTC. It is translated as CASRKGQGPQETQYF.

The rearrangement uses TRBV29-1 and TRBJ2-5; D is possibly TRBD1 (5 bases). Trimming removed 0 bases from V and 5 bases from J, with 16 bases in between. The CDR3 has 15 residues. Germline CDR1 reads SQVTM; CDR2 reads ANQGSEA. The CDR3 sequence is CSVEDFRASRETQYF. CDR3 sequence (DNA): TGCAGCGTTGAAGATTTCAGGGCCAGTAGGGAGACCCAGTACTTC.

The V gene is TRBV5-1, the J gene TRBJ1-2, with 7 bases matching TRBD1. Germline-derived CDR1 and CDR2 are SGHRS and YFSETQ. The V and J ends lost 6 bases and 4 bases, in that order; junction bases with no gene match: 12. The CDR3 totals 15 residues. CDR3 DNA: TGCGCCAGCAAGCCCTCAGGGGGACTGGGCTATGGCTACACCTTC. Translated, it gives CASKPSGGLGYGYTF.

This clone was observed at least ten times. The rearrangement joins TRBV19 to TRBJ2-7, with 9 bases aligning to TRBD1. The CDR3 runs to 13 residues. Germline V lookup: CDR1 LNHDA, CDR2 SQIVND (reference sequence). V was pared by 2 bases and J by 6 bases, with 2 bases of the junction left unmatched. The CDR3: CASSISTGGEQYF. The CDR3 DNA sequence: TGTGCCAGTAGTATATCGACAGGGGGCGAGCAGTACTTC.

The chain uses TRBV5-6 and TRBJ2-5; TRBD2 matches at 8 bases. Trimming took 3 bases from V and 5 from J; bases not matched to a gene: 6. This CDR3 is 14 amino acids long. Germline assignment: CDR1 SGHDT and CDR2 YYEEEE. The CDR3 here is CASSSIRGGETQYF. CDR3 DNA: TGTGCCAGCAGCTCCATTCGGGGGGGCGAGACCCAGTACTTC.

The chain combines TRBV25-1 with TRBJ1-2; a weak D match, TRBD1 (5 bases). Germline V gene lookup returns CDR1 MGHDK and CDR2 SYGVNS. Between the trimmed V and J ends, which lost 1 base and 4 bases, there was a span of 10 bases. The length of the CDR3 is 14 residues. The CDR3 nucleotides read TGTGCCAGCAGTGAATTAGGGGAGGGCTATGGCTACACCTTC. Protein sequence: CASSELGEGYGYTF.